This TCR beta chain was observed in a study of cytomegalovirus exposure and HLA in healthy donors. Study-wide context: Early released data had roughly 81 million unique TCRs, all coming from HLA-typed donors.

Study-wide results and caveats: High specificity and sensitivity for cytomegalovirus status were reported for the classifier. A few CMV-associated chains proved CMV antigen-specific in vitro.

This CDR3 is 13 amino acids long. Germline CDR1 SEHNR, CDR2 FQNEAQ (reference sequence). 13 Jbeta primers and 60 Vbeta primers were used for the PCR. Sequenced by immunoSEQ multiplex PCR; TCRdb stores in-frame clones only, minus some. This table holds approximately 130,000 clones, approximately 87% found once. As to this clone: Its antigen is as yet unknown. One junction end disagrees with the germline gene, perhaps due to a read error.

The specimen was PBMCs. This receptor was obtained from a woman aged 25-40 years in good health and CMV-seronegative. V gene TRBV7-9 combines with J gene TRBJ2-7; D may be TRBD2 (6 bases). This CDR3 reads CSSSLVRGREQYF. CDR3 coding DNA: TGTTCCAGCAGCTTAGTACGTGGGAGGGAGCAGTACTTC.